These 5 T cell receptor beta chains were sequenced from one sample in a study of response to subunit inactivated influenza vaccine. TCRdb fed the RT-PCR reads into MiXCR, producing one record per CDR3 protein. The sample holds approximately 480,000 distinct CDR3 sequences, roughly 9.8% seen once. The sequencing here drew on PBMCs from blood, taken about 40 days after vaccination. Source of these receptors: a middle-aged man who received an inactivated influenza vaccine.

This clonotype occurred many times. The chain couples TRBV5-1 to TRBJ2-7, with TRBD1 matching 7 bases. The CDR3 consists of 16 residues. Per the germline V gene, CDR1 is SGHRS and CDR2 is YFSETQ. The junction had 17 bases not matched to a gene; V was cut back by 3 bases and J by 8 bases. In DNA, the CDR3 is TGCGCCAGCAGCTCTAGGCCGGGACAGAGCCCCAGGAAGCAGTACTTC. Its translation is CASSSRPGQSPRKQYF.

There are a few counts of this clonotype. The chain links TRBV27 to TRBJ2-1; no clear D gene. The CDR3 spans 13 residues. V lost 1 base, J lost 9 bases, and 10 bases lay in between. Germline CDR1 and CDR2: MNHEY and SMNVEV (reference sequence). CDR3 sequence reads: CASSLYPLGEQFF. The CDR3 DNA reads TGTGCCAGCAGTTTATATCCCCTGGGTGAGCAGTTCTTC.

This chain connects TRBV20-1 to TRBJ1-2, with D perhaps matching TRBD1 (6 bases). The CDR3 consists of 15 residues. V shed 0 bases and J shed 3 bases, with 14 bases lying between them. In germline, CDR1 is DFQATT, CDR2 SNEGSKA (reference sequence). CDR3 residues: CSARDLGRGHYGYTF. CDR3 sequence (DNA): TGCAGTGCTAGAGATCTGGGCAGGGGCCACTATGGCTACACCTTC.

This clonotype was recorded at least ten times. The genes are TRBV10-2 and TRBJ2-2; D is possibly TRBD2 (5 bases). This CDR3 is 16 amino acids long. V gave up 7 bases and J gave up 0 bases, with 15 bases separating them. The germline V gene has CDR1 WSHSY and CDR2 SAAADI. CDR3: CASKRWGVTNTGELFF. The DNA for the CDR3 is TGCGCCAGCAAGCGTTGGGGAGTTACGAACACCGGGGAGCTGTTTTTT.

This clonotype was observed a few times. The rearrangement joins TRBV5-1 to TRBJ2-6; D is unclear. V gave up 0 bases and J gave up 1 base, with 11 bases separating them. CDR1 SGHRS and CDR2 YFSETQ come from the germline V gene. The CDR3 has 17 amino acids. Here the CDR3 reads CASSLAAQSSGANVLTF. CDR3 coding DNA: TGCGCCAGCAGCTTGGCGGCCCAGTCATCTGGGGCCAACGTCCTGACTTTC.